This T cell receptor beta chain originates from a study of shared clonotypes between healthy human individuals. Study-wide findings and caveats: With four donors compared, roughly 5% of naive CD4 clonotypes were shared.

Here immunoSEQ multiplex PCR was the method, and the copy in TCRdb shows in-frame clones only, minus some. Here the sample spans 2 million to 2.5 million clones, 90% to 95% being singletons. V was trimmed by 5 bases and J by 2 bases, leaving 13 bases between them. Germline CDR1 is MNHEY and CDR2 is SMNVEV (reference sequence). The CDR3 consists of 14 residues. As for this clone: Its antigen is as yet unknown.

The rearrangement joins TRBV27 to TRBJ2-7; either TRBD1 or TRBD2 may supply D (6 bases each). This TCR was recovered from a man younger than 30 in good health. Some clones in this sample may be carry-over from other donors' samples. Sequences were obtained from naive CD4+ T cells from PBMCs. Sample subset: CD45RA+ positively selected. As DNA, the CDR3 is TGTGCCAGCAGTACGACTAGGGGGGCCTACGAGCAGTACTTC. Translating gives CASSTTRGAYEQYF.